The clone carrying this T cell receptor beta chain occurred a few times. A TCRbeta library incorporating unique molecular identifiers was prepared. From the PCR reads, TCRdb called clonotypes with MiXCR, one entry per CDR3 protein. The repertoire holds approximately 510,000 distinct CDR3 sequences, with around 20% as singletons. This sample was included in a study of T-cell reconstitution after alpha-beta-depleted transplantation in children. Source: PBMCs from the stem cell graft donor, taken from the stem cell graft. The receptor was isolated from a human donor who donated a stem cell graft to a child with acute lymphoblastic leukemia.

In DNA, the CDR3 is TGTGCCAGCAGCGTAGCACCGGGTCCTTTTAGCAATCAGCCCCAGCATTTT. Translated: CASSVAPGPFSNQPQHF. V is TRBV9 and J is TRBJ1-5; D call uncertain. This CDR3 has 17 residues. The V and J ends lost 0 bases and 0 bases respectively, with 13 bases between them. Germline values: CDR1 SGDLS, CDR2 YYNGEE.